These 30 T cell receptor beta chains came from one sample sequenced in a study of graft-versus-host responses after intestinal transplantation (dated by TCRdb to the early 2020s). Library method: the immunoSEQ multiplex PCR assay. TCRdb stores this immuneACCESS table with in-frame sequences only. Part of the clones is absent; in the studies checked, under half of the shortfall reflects unresolved V genes, and no reason is known for the rest. Recorded for this sample are around 87,000 clones; around 90% of them occurred a single time. Roughly 0.4% of the sample lies in the top ten. The time point label on this specimen signifies: cells obtained before transplantation from donor or recipient. For these receptors, no antigen is known. Sequences were derived from unstimulated CD8+ T cells sorted from spleen or lymph node cells, sampled before transplant. These receptors all come from a human donor who was the organ donor for an intestinal transplant.

Here the CDR3 DNA reads TGTGCCAGTGGACAGACCTACGAGCAGTACTTC. Its protein is CASGQTYEQYF. The gene calls are TRBV19 and TRBJ2-7; weak D call: TRBD1 (6 bases). Looked up from germline, CDR1 is LNHDA and CDR2 is SQIVND (reference sequence). Trimming cost V 8 bases and J 2 bases, with 7 bases left between them. CDR3 size: 11 residues.

The CDR3 reads CASSAGRRMGKNIQYF. Here the CDR3 DNA reads TGTGCCAGCAGCGCGGGACGCCGGATGGGCAAAAACATTCAGTACTTC. The chain uses TRBV13 and TRBJ2-4; the D gene is possibly TRBD2 (6 bases). The CDR3 contains 16 residues. Trimming pared 5 bases from V and 3 bases from J, leaving 17 bases between. Germline loops: CDR1 PRHDT, CDR2 FYEKMQ (reference sequence).

V is TRBV9 and J is TRBJ2-7; 9 bases align to TRBD2. The CDR3 spans 14 residues. V was pared by 0 bases and J by 4 bases, with 2 bases of the junction left unmatched. Germline CDR1 is SGDLS and CDR2 is YYNGEE. In DNA form, the CDR3 reads TGTGCCAGCAGCGTAGAAGCGGGGGGTTACGAGCAGTACTTC. Encoded protein: CASSVEAGGYEQYF.

The chain has TRBV7-9 and TRBJ2-5; no clear D gene. CDR3 length: 15 amino acids. Trimming pared 1 base from V and 3 bases from J, leaving 12 bases between. The germline CDR1 and CDR2 sequences are SEHNR and FQNEAQ (reference sequence). This CDR3 reads CASSLGAVNEETQYF. CDR3 nucleotides: TGTGCCAGCAGCTTAGGGGCCGTGAATGAAGAGACCCAGTACTTC.

This chain connects TRBV9 to TRBJ2-5, with 8 bases that match TRBD2. Unmatched junction bases numbered 18, after V lost 0 bases and J lost 5 bases. The CDR3 sequence is 19 residues long. Germline V gene sequence: CDR1 SGDLS, CDR2 YYNGEE. The CDR3 region has the DNA TGTGCCAGCAGCGTAGCTATGGGAAGTTACAGCGGGGGTGTGGAGACCCAGTACTTC. This gives the protein CASSVAMGSYSGGVETQYF.

The V gene is TRBV18, the J gene TRBJ2-5; D remains unclear. Germline V lookup: CDR1 KGHSH, CDR2 LQKENI. The CDR3 is 13 amino acids. Trimming removed 3 bases at V and 5 bases at J, with 10 bases between. For the CDR3, the DNA is TGTGCCAGCTCACCTTTATTTCTTGAGACCCAGTACTTC. Its protein is CASSPLFLETQYF.

The chain combines TRBV25-1 with TRBJ1-1; 9 positions agree with TRBD1. Germline V gene sequence: CDR1 MGHDK, CDR2 SYGVNS. The V segment lost 9 bases and the J segment 1 base; nucleotides outside the gene matches: 3. The CDR3 has 13 amino acids. Written as DNA, the CDR3 is TGTGCCAGTGACAGGGGGTCGAACACTGAAGCTTTCTTT. It encodes CASDRGSNTEAFF.

The chain has TRBV7-3 and TRBJ2-3, with TRBD1 matching 8 bases. V was pared by 11 bases and J by 2 bases, with 9 bases of the junction left unmatched. The CDR3 has 14 amino acids. CDR1 is SGHTA and CDR2 is FQGTGA in the germline V gene. This chain's CDR3 is CAALDRGATDTQYF. The CDR3, as DNA: TGTGCCGCCCTAGACAGGGGCGCCACAGATACGCAGTATTTT.

The chain carries TRBV4-1 and TRBJ2-2; TRBD2 might be the D (6 bases). V dropped 2 bases and J dropped 3 bases, with 16 bases sitting between them. The CDR3 is made up of 17 amino acids. Germline V gives CDR1 MGHRA, CDR2 YSYEKL. The CDR3 loop is CASSQRRTGTHTGELFF. The CDR3 DNA reads TGCGCCAGCAGCCAACGACGAACGGGGACTCACACCGGGGAGCTGTTTTTT.

The V and J genes are TRBV25-1 and TRBJ2-3; 8 bases agree with TRBD2. Per the germline V gene, CDR1 is MGHDK and CDR2 is SYGVNS. This CDR3 is 15 amino acids long. V lost 10 bases, J lost 2 bases, and 11 bases stayed unmatched. The CDR3 coding sequence is TGTGCCACCCTACCAGGCGGGGGGAACACAGATACGCAGTATTTT. It is translated as CATLPGGGNTDTQYF.

This clone came up once. This chain connects TRBV4-1 to TRBJ2-2; 7 bases are shared with TRBD2. CDR1 and CDR2 (germline): MGHRA, YSYEKL. This CDR3 contains 17 residues. The trim removed 7 bases at V and 0 bases at J, leaving 11 bases unmatched. The CDR3 protein is CASTYTPGTTNTGELFF. DNA of the CDR3: TGCGCCAGCACCTACACTCCAGGGACTACGAACACCGGGGAGCTGTTTTTT.

The chain is built from TRBV4-1 and TRBJ2-2; perhaps TRBD2 as D (7 bases). The CDR3 has 17 residues. The germline CDR1 and CDR2 sequences are MGHRA and YSYEKL. V lost 0 bases, J lost 4 bases, and 15 bases lay in between. CDR3 sequence: CASSQDRRGGSTGELFF. As DNA, the CDR3 is TGCGCCAGCAGCCAAGACCGTAGGGGGGGTAGCACCGGGGAGCTGTTTTTT.

The chain links TRBV30 to TRBJ2-2; D might be TRBD1 (6 bases). Per the germline V gene, CDR1 is GTSNPN and CDR2 is SVGIG (reference sequence). Trimming pared 3 bases from V and 7 bases from J, leaving 12 bases between. There are 13 residues in the CDR3. The chain's CDR3 is CAWRNRESGELFF. Here the CDR3 DNA reads TGTGCCTGGAGGAACAGGGAGAGCGGGGAGCTGTTTTTT. Looking up the rest from reference TRBV30 and TRBJ2-2 gives the full variable domain: SQTIHQWPATLVQPVGSPLSLECTVEGTSNPNLYWYRQAAGRGLQLLFYSVGIGQISSEVPQNLSASRPQDRQFILSSKKLLLSDSGFYLCAWRNRESGELFFGEGSRLTVL.

The rearrangement links TRBV2 to TRBJ2-2; D is unresolved. Germline values: CDR1 SNHLY, CDR2 FYNNEI. Deletions cut 3 bases from V and 3 bases from J, with 5 bases between. The CDR3 runs 13 residues. CDR3 sequence reads: CASSDSDTGELFF. The CDR3 DNA reads TGTGCCAGCAGTGACAGTGACACCGGGGAGCTGTTTTTT.

V and J are TRBV14 and TRBJ1-1; 9 nucleotides match TRBD1. The J segment lost 0 bases and the V segment lost 1 base, leaving 3 bases of the junction unmatched. The CDR3 runs to 16 residues. Germline lookup yields CDR1 SGHDN and CDR2 FVKESK. CDR3 sequence reads: CASSQGGQGLNTEAFF. In DNA, the CDR3 is TGTGCCAGCAGCCAAGGGGGACAGGGTTTGAACACTGAAGCTTTCTTT.

This clone is a singleton in its sample. V gene TRBV27 combines with J gene TRBJ2-5; perhaps TRBD1 as D (6 bases). The CDR3 is 11 amino acids. Germline V gene data show CDR1 as MNHEY and CDR2 as SMNVEV (reference sequence). Trimming shortened V by 8 bases and J by 11 bases, and 15 bases separated the two germline ends. The CDR3 DNA reads TGTGCCAGCGGGGGCCCCGCCGGGCAGTACTTC. Amino acid sequence: CASGGPAGQYF.

The V gene is TRBV19, the J gene TRBJ1-2; D is perhaps TRBD1 (6 bases). This CDR3 comprises 14 residues. Trimming took off 5 bases at V and 4 bases at J, with 14 bases between the two ends. Germline CDR1 LNHDA, CDR2 SQIVND (reference sequence). CDR3 in amino acids: CASSLITGPYGYTF. As DNA, the CDR3 is TGTGCCAGTAGTCTTATCACAGGGCCCTATGGCTACACCTTC.

As to this clone: Other nucleotide sequences from this sample produce the same CDR3. This chain joins TRBV7-9 and TRBJ2-7, with 10 bases that match TRBD1. This CDR3 spans 15 amino acids. Per the germline V gene, CDR1 is SEHNR and CDR2 is FQNEAQ (reference sequence). The V segment lost 6 bases and the J segment 5 bases; nucleotides outside the gene matches: 10. The CDR3 DNA is TGTGCCAGCAGTTCCCCGGGACAGGGGAGCAACGAGCAGTACTTC. The encoded protein is CASSSPGQGSNEQYF.

This clone was picked up a small number of times. The J gene is TRBJ1-2, the V gene TRBV2, with D possibly TRBD1 on 6 matching bases. Trimming took 4 bases from V and 8 from J, leaving 14 bases between them. Germline CDR1 reads SNHLY; CDR2 reads FYNNEI. The CDR3 sequence is 13 residues long. The CDR3 nucleotides read TGTGCCAGCAGTGTATTGGACAGCGAAGGCTACACCTTC. Amino acids: CASSVLDSEGYTF.

V and J are TRBV10-3 and TRBJ1-1; D gene ambiguous. V was clipped by 8 bases and J by 4 bases, with 8 bases between them. This CDR3 is built from 11 residues. The V gene's germline CDR1 is ENHRY and CDR2 SYGVKD. The CDR3 DNA is TGTGCCATCTGGCGGGGCACTGAAGCTTTCTTT. It specifies CAIWRGTEAFF.

This chain joins TRBV28 and TRBJ1-4; no definite D call. CDR3 length: 11 residues. V lost 5 bases to trimming and J lost 10 bases, with 8 bases between them. Per germline, CDR1 MDHEN and CDR2 SYDVKM. The DNA for the CDR3 is TGTGCCAGCAGTCGTAGCGGAAAACTGTTTTTT. It specifies CASSRSGKLFF.

This clone is a singleton in its sample. The chain recombines TRBV14 with TRBJ2-7, with 8 positions matching TRBD1. The V gene end was trimmed by 1 base and the J gene end by 3 bases; junction bases not matched to a gene: 2. The CDR3 spans 14 residues. Germline CDR1 is SGHDN and CDR2 is FVKESK. CDR3: CASSQGTGFYEQYF. CDR3 bases: TGTGCCAGCAGCCAAGGGACAGGGTTCTACGAGCAGTACTTC.

The V gene is TRBV7-9, the J gene TRBJ1-3, with 7 positions matching TRBD1. This CDR3 has 14 amino acids. Trimming cost V 5 bases and J 2 bases; bases outside gene matches: 3. The germline V gene has CDR1 SEHNR and CDR2 FQNEAQ (reference sequence). The DNA for the CDR3 is TGTGCCAGCAGCCTGGGACAGACTGGAAACACCATATATTTT. This codes for CASSLGQTGNTIYF.

The genes are TRBV15 and TRBJ1-1; tentative D call: TRBD1 (6 bases). Trimming took 1 base from V and 6 from J, leaving 15 bases between them. The CDR3 loop spans 15 amino acids. Germline loops: CDR1 LNHNV, CDR2 YYDKDF (reference sequence). The CDR3 loop is CATSRVPQGLAEAFF. Here the CDR3 DNA reads TGTGCCACCAGCAGAGTACCTCAGGGGCTCGCTGAAGCTTTCTTT. Using reference TRBV15 and TRBJ1-1 for the parts outside the CDR3, the full variable domain is DAMVIQNPRYQVTQFGKPVTLSCSQTLNHNVMYWYQQKSSQAPKLLFHYYDKDFNNEADTPDNFQSRRPNTSFCFLDIRSPGLGDTAMYLCATSRVPQGLAEAFFGQGTRLTVV.

The chain employs TRBV2 and TRBJ2-7; D possibly corresponds to TRBD2 (6 bases). V lost 6 bases and J lost 5, with 17 bases in between. Looked up from germline, CDR1 is SNHLY and CDR2 is FYNNEI. CDR3 length equals 14 residues. CDR3 bases: TGTGCCAGCAGGAAGACCACTAGCTCGAACGAGCAGTACTTC. This translates into CASRKTTSSNEQYF.

V and J are TRBV5-1 and TRBJ1-1, with TRBD1 as a possible D gene (5 bases). Trimming took off 4 bases at V and 3 bases at J, with 7 bases between the two ends. The CDR3 consists of 12 residues. CDR1 is SGHRS and CDR2 is YFSETQ in the germline V gene. The CDR3: CASSLGHTEAFF. In DNA form, the CDR3 reads TGCGCCAGCAGCCTGGGGCACACTGAAGCTTTCTTT.

This rearrangement joins TRBV30 to TRBJ1-2; no clear D. Trimming shortened V by 7 bases and J by 8 bases, and 14 bases separated the two germline ends. CDR1 is GTSNPN, CDR2 SVGIG, per germline (reference sequence). The length of the CDR3 is 11 residues. CDR3 bases: TGTGCCTCCTGGGAGGGATTGGGCTACACCTTC. This translates into CASWEGLGYTF.

The rearrangement uses TRBV4-1 and TRBJ2-7, with 10 bases lining up with TRBD2. CDR3 size: 17 residues. V dropped 3 bases and J dropped 3; count of bases not matched to a gene: 11. Germline V gives CDR1 MGHRA, CDR2 YSYEKL. The CDR3 protein is CASSQGPPGLAIYEQYF. DNA for the CDR3: TGCGCCAGCAGCCAGGGTCCGCCGGGACTAGCGATCTACGAGCAGTACTTC.

The rearrangement uses TRBV6-6 and TRBJ2-1, with TRBD1 matching 8 bases. V shed 7 bases and J 5 bases; nucleotides not matched to a gene: 10. Germline lookup yields CDR1 MNHNY and CDR2 SVGAGI (reference sequence). The CDR3 sequence is 15 residues long. CDR3 DNA: TGTGCCAGCACCTTTCCGGGACAGGCCGACAATGAGCAGTTCTTC. This sequence encodes CASTFPGQADNEQFF.

The sample holds a few counts of this clone. The rearrangement links TRBV4-2 to TRBJ1-3; D unresolved. Germline V CDR1 and CDR2: LGHNA, YNFKEQ. The CDR3 spans 17 residues. V was pared by 1 base and J by 4 bases, with 17 bases between. This CDR3 reads CASSQAPISGAGNTIYF. The CDR3 DNA reads TGTGCCAGCAGCCAAGCACCGATCTCAGGCGCCGGAAACACCATATATTTT.